Each of the 30 T cell receptor beta chains below was sequenced from the same sample in a study of identical twins. TCRdb redid the calling of the 5' RACE reads with MiXCR, one entry per CDR3 protein. The table lists under 300,000 distinct CDR3 sequences, approximately 8.6% of them singletons, with 3% to 3.5% in the top ten. The same sample was also studied in work on yellow fever vaccine responses in identical twins.

The source material was CD8+ T cells sorted from blood. The receptors were gathered from a woman aged 18-29 years in good health.

A few counts support this clonotype. The V call is TRBV20-1, the J call TRBJ2-2; 8 positions agree with TRBD1. V lost 0 bases, J lost 6 bases, and 6 bases stayed unmatched. The CDR3 totals 15 residues. The germline V gene has CDR1 DFQATT and CDR2 SNEGSKA (reference sequence). For the CDR3, the DNA is TGCAGTGCTAGAGATTCGACAGGGGATTCCGGGGAGCTGTTTTTT. The encoded protein is CSARDSTGDSGELFF.

This chain joins TRBV29-1 and TRBJ2-7, with 8 bases aligning to TRBD1. CDR1 SQVTM and CDR2 ANQGSEA come from the germline V gene. CDR3 size: 15 residues. V dropped 3 bases and J dropped 0; count of bases not matched to a gene: 7. The CDR3: CSVEHDRGTSYEQYF. The CDR3 DNA is TGCAGCGTTGAGCACGACAGGGGTACCTCCTACGAGCAGTACTTC.

The chain is built from TRBV25-1 and TRBJ2-7; TRBD2 matches 11 bases. The CDR3 length is 15 residues. Germline lookup yields CDR1 MGHDK and CDR2 SYGVNS. The junction had 6 bases not matched to a gene; V was cut back by 5 bases and J by 3 bases. The CDR3 protein is CASSQLAGANYEQYF. CDR3 in DNA: TGTGCCAGCAGTCAACTAGCGGGAGCAAACTACGAGCAGTACTTC.

This clonotype showed up just a few times. V usage is TRBV6-5 and J usage is TRBJ2-2; 7 bases are a match to TRBD1. CDR1 is MNHEY and CDR2 is SVGAGI in the germline V gene. V shed 2 bases and J 6 bases; nucleotides not matched to a gene: 3. CDR3 length: 14 amino acids. CDR3 sequence: CASSYGQGAGELFF. The CDR3 region has the DNA TGTGCCAGCAGTTACGGGCAGGGGGCCGGGGAGCTGTTTTTT.

This clonotype was recorded a few times. The rearrangement uses TRBV9 and TRBJ2-3, with 7 nucleotides matching TRBD2. The CDR3 extends over 16 amino acids. CDR1 SGDLS and CDR2 YYNGEE come from the germline V gene. J gave up 2 bases and V 4 bases, and 10 bases lay outside the gene matches. The CDR3 nucleotides read TGTGCCAGCAGCCCAAGTGGGCTAGCGGCCACAGATACGCAGTATTTT. Translated: CASSPSGLAATDTQYF. Full variable domain (outside the CDR3, taken from reference TRBV9 and TRBJ2-3): DSGVTQTPKHLITATGQRVTLRCSPRSGDLSVYWYQQSLDQGLQFLIQYYNGEERAKGNILERFSAQQFPDLHSELNLSSLELGDSALYFCASSPSGLAATDTQYFGPGTRLTVL.

This clonotype was detected only a few times. The chain employs TRBV12-3 or TRBV12-4 and TRBJ2-7; D not resolved. V was pared by 3 bases and J by 8 bases, with 20 bases between. The CDR3 length is 15 residues. Here the CDR3 DNA reads TGTGCCAGCAGTTTGGGCGGTGAAGAGCCCCACAAGCAGTACTTC. As protein: CASSLGGEEPHKQYF.

This clonotype has just a few counts. The J gene is TRBJ2-1, the V gene TRBV6-2 or TRBV6-3; 7 bases map to TRBD2. V dropped 0 bases and J dropped 0; count of bases not matched to a gene: 2. Germline lookup yields CDR1 MNHEY and CDR2 SVGEGT. The CDR3 consists of 16 residues. The DNA of the CDR3 is TGTGCCAGCAGTTACTCTAGCGGGCGCTCCTACAATGAGCAGTTCTTC. Translation gives CASSYSSGRSYNEQFF.

This chain connects TRBV27 to TRBJ2-7, with 9 bases aligning to TRBD1. The CDR3 is 15 amino acids. Trimming took 5 bases from V and 8 from J; bases not matched to a gene: 13. CDR1 is MNHEY, CDR2 SMNVEV, per germline (reference sequence). CDR3 sequence: CASSTSGTGFFKQYF. Written as DNA, the CDR3 is TGTGCCAGCAGTACTTCCGGGACAGGGTTCTTCAAGCAGTACTTC.

This clonotype was observed a few times. The chain joins TRBV4-1 to TRBJ2-1; TRBD2 aligns across 7 bases. The V segment lost 0 bases and the J segment 2 bases; nucleotides outside the gene matches: 19. The germline V gene encodes CDR1 MGHRA and CDR2 YSYEKL. This CDR3 comprises 21 residues. Written as DNA, the CDR3 is TGCGCCAGCAGCCAAGATCGGGGGGTACAAGAAAATCTCTACCCCTACAATGAGCAGTTCTTC. As protein: CASSQDRGVQENLYPYNEQFF.

This clonotype turned up a few times. V gene TRBV9 combines with J gene TRBJ2-1; 9 nucleotides align to TRBD1. V trimming: 5 bases; J trimming: 4 bases; junction bases outside the gene matches: 10. The CDR3 contains 16 residues. Germline CDR1 reads SGDLS; CDR2 reads YYNGEE. CDR3 sequence (DNA): TGTGCCAGCAGTAAGAGACAGGGGGTGTCGTACAATGAGCAGTTCTTC. The encoded protein is CASSKRQGVSYNEQFF. The variable domain in full, with the rest retrieved from reference TRBV9 and TRBJ2-1, is DSGVTQTPKHLITATGQRVTLRCSPRSGDLSVYWYQQSLDQGLQFLIQYYNGEERAKGNILERFSAQQFPDLHSELNLSSLELGDSALYFCASSKRQGVSYNEQFFGPGTRLTVL.

This chain connects TRBV15 to TRBJ1-5; tentative D call: TRBD1 (5 bases). Trimming took 0 bases from V and 3 from J, leaving 9 bases between them. This CDR3 comprises 15 residues. Germline CDR1 LNHNV, CDR2 YYDKDF (reference sequence). The CDR3 spells CATSRDRGPNQPQHF. DNA for the CDR3: TGTGCCACCAGCAGAGATCGGGGCCCCAATCAGCCCCAGCATTTT.

This clonotype was seen a handful of times. The chain has TRBV29-1 and TRBJ2-1; 8 nucleotides align to TRBD1. V lost 7 bases to trimming and J lost 6 bases; unmatched junction nucleotides: 17. The CDR3 sequence is 16 residues long. Germline assignment: CDR1 SQVTM and CDR2 ANQGSEA. This CDR3 reads CSACGLDRVNRNEQFF. Here the CDR3 DNA reads TGCAGCGCATGCGGGTTGGACAGGGTTAATCGCAATGAGCAGTTCTTC.

This clonotype came up a few times. J is TRBJ1-5 and V is TRBV20-1; no clear D gene. CDR1 DFQATT and CDR2 SNEGSKA come from the germline V gene (reference sequence). V lost 3 bases and J 0 bases, leaving 12 bases between the germline ends. This CDR3 comprises 15 residues. The CDR3 here is CSARGLVHSNQPQHF. Here the CDR3 DNA reads TGCAGTGCTAGGGGTTTGGTACATAGCAATCAGCCCCAGCATTTT.

This clonotype showed up just a few times. This chain joins TRBV5-1 and TRBJ2-2, with 7 bases fitting TRBD2. V dropped 0 bases and J dropped 1; count of bases not matched to a gene: 6. The CDR3 extends over 17 amino acids. Germline loops: CDR1 SGHRS, CDR2 YFSETQ. The CDR3 DNA follows: TGCGCCAGCAGCTTGGTCGGCAGCGGGGTGAACACCGGGGAGCTGTTTTTT. Its translation is CASSLVGSGVNTGELFF.

A few counts support this clonotype. The chain links TRBV7-8 to TRBJ1-1, with a tentative D call TRBD1 (6 bases). Germline CDR1 SGHVS, CDR2 FQNEAQ. V was cut by 1 base and J by 3 bases, with 9 bases left in between. The CDR3 is 14 residues long. The CDR3 protein is CASSLVKGDTEAFF. The CDR3 nucleotides are TGTGCCAGCAGCTTAGTTAAGGGGGACACTGAAGCTTTCTTT.

This clonotype was recorded a few times. This chain joins TRBV20-1 and TRBJ2-3; a possible D gene is TRBD1 (5 bases). This CDR3 spans 15 amino acids. Trimming took off 1 base at V and 0 bases at J, with 11 bases between the two ends. Germline values: CDR1 DFQATT, CDR2 SNEGSKA (reference sequence). CDR3: CSARGTFTSTDTQYF. The DNA for the CDR3 is TGCAGTGCTAGAGGGACATTTACTAGCACAGATACGCAGTATTTT.

V gene TRBV6-2 or TRBV6-3 combines with J gene TRBJ2-2, with a possible D match to TRBD2 (5 bases). From germline, CDR1 is MNHEY and CDR2 SVGEGT. The CDR3 length is 17 residues. The V end was cut by 2 bases, the J end by 5 bases, with 18 bases between. The CDR3 reads CASSYPQRGVRTGELFF. CDR3 sequence (DNA): TGTGCCAGCAGTTACCCGCAACGGGGTGTCCGGACCGGGGAGCTGTTTTTT.

The J gene is TRBJ2-7, the V gene TRBV28; 10 bases agree with TRBD2. The CDR3 spans 14 residues. V was clipped by 8 bases and J by 1 base; unmatched bases: 5. Germline V CDR1 and CDR2: MDHEN, SYDVKM. The CDR3 loop reads CASAEREGSYEQYF. The CDR3 region has the DNA TGTGCCAGCGCGGAGCGGGAGGGGTCCTACGAGCAGTACTTC.

There are a few counts of this clonotype. This chain uses TRBV25-1 with TRBJ2-3, with D perhaps matching TRBD2 (6 bases). This CDR3 spans 15 amino acids. Trimming left V 6 bases short and J 2 bases short, with 15 bases between. Germline CDR1 reads MGHDK; CDR2 reads SYGVNS. CDR3 sequence (DNA): TGTGCCAGCAGGACACGGGGGAGGCACACAGATACGCAGTATTTT. Translating it yields CASRTRGRHTDTQYF.

This chain uses TRBV29-1 with TRBJ1-1; perhaps TRBD1 as D (5 bases). The CDR3 consists of 15 residues. The V end was cut by 7 bases, the J end by 1 base, with 19 bases between. Germline CDR1 and CDR2: SQVTM and ANQGSEA. The CDR3 nucleotides read TGCAGCGGGGACCCCTTGGAAGGTCGGAACACTGAAGCTTTCTTT. Amino acids: CSGDPLEGRNTEAFF.

CDR3 region: CASRLTSDSSFYEQYF. The CDR3 DNA reads TGTGCCAGCAGACTGACTAGCGACTCATCTTTCTACGAGCAGTACTTC. V gene TRBV11-2 combines with J gene TRBJ2-7, with TRBD2 matching over 8 bases. The V gene's germline CDR1 is SGHAT and CDR2 FQNNGV. This CDR3 contains 16 residues. The J segment lost 3 bases and the V segment lost 6 bases, leaving 13 bases of the junction unmatched.

This clonotype was found many times. The gene calls are TRBV14 and TRBJ2-2; unclear D gene. Trimming stripped 4 bases from V and 7 bases from J, with 10 bases between. CDR1 and CDR2 from the germline V gene are SGHDN and FVKESK. This CDR3 has 13 residues. The CDR3 nucleotides are TGTGCCAGCAGCCCTATTAAATTCGGGGAGCTGTTTTTT. It specifies CASSPIKFGELFF.

This clonotype was counted only a few times. CDR3 sequence: CASSQDLHGGNNGYTF. CDR3 sequence (DNA): TGTGCCAGCAGCCAAGACTTACATGGAGGAAATAACGGCTACACCTTC. V gene TRBV4-2 combines with J gene TRBJ1-2; no definite D call. CDR3 length: 16 residues. With 0 bases removed from V and 8 bases from J, the gap between germline ends came to 19 bases. The germline gives CDR1 LGHNA, CDR2 YNFKEQ.

This clonotype has ten or more counts. This chain uses TRBV25-1 with TRBJ2-7, with D hard to call. Trimming removed 7 bases at V and 0 bases at J, with 10 bases between. There are 13 residues in the CDR3. Germline assignment: CDR1 MGHDK and CDR2 SYGVNS. The CDR3 protein is CASKGRSSYEQYF. The CDR3 DNA follows: TGTGCCAGCAAGGGCCGCAGCTCCTACGAGCAGTACTTC.

This clonotype came up a few times. The rearrangement joins TRBV7-9 to TRBJ2-7; TRBD2 matches at 12 bases. The V segment lost 5 bases and the J segment 8 bases; nucleotides outside the gene matches: 10. The CDR3 length is 15 residues. The germline CDR1 and CDR2 sequences are SEHNR and FQNEAQ (reference sequence). The CDR3 DNA follows: TGTGCCAGCAGCCTAAGGACTAGCGGGGAGGAGCAGCAGTACTTC. The encoded protein is CASSLRTSGEEQQYF.

The rearrangement uses TRBV30 and TRBJ2-5; no reliable D call. The CDR3 is made up of 13 amino acids. The germline V gene has CDR1 GTSNPN and CDR2 SVGIG (reference sequence). Trimming removed 3 bases from V and 3 bases from J, with 11 bases in between. The CDR3 region is CAWRRLGEETQYF. In DNA form, the CDR3 reads TGTGCCTGGAGGAGGCTAGGAGAAGAGACCCAGTACTTC.

The chain joins TRBV19 to TRBJ2-3; no clear D. The CDR3 is made up of 12 amino acids. Germline loops: CDR1 LNHDA, CDR2 SQIVND (reference sequence). V was cut by 1 base and J by 8 bases, with 7 bases left in between. CDR3 loop: CASSIVSTTQYF. DNA of the CDR3: TGTGCCAGTAGTATAGTATCAACTACGCAGTATTTT.

Many counts were recorded for this clonotype. The chain recombines TRBV4-3 with TRBJ1-6; no clear D. With 0 bases removed from V and 7 bases from J, the gap between germline ends came to 10 bases. The CDR3 spans 15 residues. Germline lookup yields CDR1 LGHNA and CDR2 YSLEER. Here the CDR3 reads CASSQEVQTNSPLHF. CDR3 coding DNA: TGCGCCAGCAGCCAAGAGGTCCAAACGAATTCACCCCTCCACTTT.

The chain is built from TRBV9 and TRBJ2-1; TRBD1 is a possible D gene (5 bases). This CDR3 is built from 14 residues. The V end lost 2 bases, the J end lost 6 bases, and 12 bases lay between the germline ends. Per germline, CDR1 SGDLS and CDR2 YYNGEE. The DNA of the CDR3 is TGTGCCAGCAGCGTTTGGGGCCGGGCCAATGAGCAGTTCTTC. Encoded protein: CASSVWGRANEQFF.

This clonotype occurred many times. This sequence joins TRBV7-9 and TRBJ2-5; D ambiguous. The CDR3 has 13 residues. Between the trimmed V and J ends, which lost 8 bases and 5 bases, there was a span of 15 bases. Per germline, CDR1 SEHNR and CDR2 FQNEAQ (reference sequence). The CDR3 reads CASQTVLGETQYF. Written as DNA, the CDR3 is TGTGCCAGCCAGACCGTCCTCGGGGAGACCCAGTACTTC.